The T cell receptor (beta chain) described here comes from a study of T cell changes during pregnancy in multiple sclerosis. This clone showed up just once. This CDR3 contains 16 residues. Germline V lookup: CDR1 LNHNV, CDR2 YYDKDF (reference sequence). V was clipped by 0 bases and J by 0 bases; unmatched bases: 2. Measured with immunoSEQ multiplex PCR; TCRdb has only the in-frame clones, and not every one. The sample comprises about 75,000 clones, 85% to 95% of which are singletons, and 0.43% rests with the top ten. The receptor's source is a female donor with multiple sclerosis, enrolled in a pregnancy study. This sequence joins TRBV15 and TRBJ1-3; 7 bases are shared with TRBD1. The sequencing used CD4+ T cells from peripheral blood mononuclear cells, collected before pregnancy. The CDR3 sequence is CATSRETGDSGNTIYF. The CDR3 region has the DNA TGTGCCACCAGCAGAGAAACAGGGGACTCTGGAAACACCATATATTTT.